This record covers a single T cell receptor beta chain. This CDR3 spans 16 amino acids. Germline V CDR1 and CDR2: MDHEN, SYDVKM. V lost 3 bases, J lost 0 bases, and 12 bases lay in between. This record comes from a study of shared clonotypes between healthy human individuals. Adult donors, all healthy and HIV-negative, had no recent acute infections or vaccinations. TCRdb keeps only in-frame clones here, not all; method: immunoSEQ multiplex PCR. The table has hundreds of thousands of clones, around two thirds seen once; the top ten hold approximately 1.8%. Sequencing input: memory CD4+ T cells sorted from blood. Sample subset: CD45RA-negative fraction. The rearrangement links TRBV28 to TRBJ1-3, with D maybe TRBD1 (5 bases). This clonotype was sampled from a woman in her thirties in good health. Here the CDR3 reads CASSFVGGRSGNTIYF. CDR3 sequence (DNA): TGTGCCAGCAGTTTTGTTGGGGGACGCTCTGGAAACACCATATATTTT.